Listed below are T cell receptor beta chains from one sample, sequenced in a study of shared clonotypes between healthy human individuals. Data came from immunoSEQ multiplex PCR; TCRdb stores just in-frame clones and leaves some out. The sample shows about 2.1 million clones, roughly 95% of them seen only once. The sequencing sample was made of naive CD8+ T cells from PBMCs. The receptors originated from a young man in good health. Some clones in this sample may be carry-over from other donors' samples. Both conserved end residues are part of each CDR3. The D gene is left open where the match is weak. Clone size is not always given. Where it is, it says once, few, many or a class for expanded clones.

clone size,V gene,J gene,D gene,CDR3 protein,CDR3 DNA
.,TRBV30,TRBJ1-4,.,CAWSARVGARNEKLFF,TGTGCCTGGAGTGCCCGGGTGGGGGCGCGAAATGAAAAACTGTTTTTT
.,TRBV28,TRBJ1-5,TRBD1,CASSIQGNQPQHF,TGTGCCAGCAGCATACAGGGGAATCAGCCCCAGCATTTT
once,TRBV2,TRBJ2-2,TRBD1,CASSEAQGQGSSNTGELFF,TGTGCCAGCAGTGAAGCGCAGGGACAGGGCTCCTCGAACACCGGGGAGCTGTTTTTT
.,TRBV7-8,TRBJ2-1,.,CASSVARSSYNEQFF,TGTGCCAGCAGCGTCGCTAGGAGCTCCTACAATGAGCAGTTCTTC
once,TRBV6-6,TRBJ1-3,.,CASSPANTIYF,TGTGCCAGCAGCCCCGCTAACACCATATATTTT
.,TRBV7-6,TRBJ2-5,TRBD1,CASSTRQGGETQYF,TGTGCCAGCAGCACCCGACAGGGTGGTGAGACCCAGTACTTC
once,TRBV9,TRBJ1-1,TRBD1,CASSPTGAGGRTEAFF,TGTGCCAGCAGCCCCACCGGGGCAGGGGGGAGAACTGAAGCTTTCTTT
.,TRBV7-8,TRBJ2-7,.,CASSPGGGGLVYEQYF,TGTGCCAGCAGCCCCGGTGGTGGGGGGCTAGTTTACGAGCAGTACTTC
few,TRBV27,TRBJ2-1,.,CASSYHWTGNEQFF,TGTGCCAGCAGTTACCACTGGACGGGCAATGAGCAGTTCTTC
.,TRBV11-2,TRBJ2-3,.,CASSSFGRLRMDTQYF,TGTGCCAGCAGCTCATTCGGGCGGCTAAGAATGGATACGCAGTATTTT
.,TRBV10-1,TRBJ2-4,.,CASSESRGTTQYF,TGCGCCAGCAGTGAGTCGCGAGGGACGACTCAGTACTTC
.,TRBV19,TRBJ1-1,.,CASSIRGTQAFF,TGTGCCAGTAGTATAAGAGGGACTCAAGCTTTCTTT
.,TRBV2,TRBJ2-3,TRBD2,CASTFLAASTDTQYF,TGTGCCAGCACATTCCTAGCGGCTAGCACAGATACGCAGTATTTT
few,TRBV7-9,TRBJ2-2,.,CASLQGYTGELFF,TGTGCCAGCCTACAGGGCTACACCGGGGAGCTGTTTTTT
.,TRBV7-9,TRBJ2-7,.,CASREAHSYEQYF,TGTGCCAGCAGGGAGGCCCACTCCTACGAGCAGTACTTC
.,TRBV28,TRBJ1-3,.,CASRSARRRPGGNTIYF,TGTGCCAGCAGGTCGGCTAGGCGTAGACCTGGTGGAAACACCATATATTTT
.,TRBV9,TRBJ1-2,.,CASSVAVTGLGNYGYTF,TGTGCCAGCAGCGTAGCTGTTACAGGGTTAGGGAACTATGGCTACACCTTC
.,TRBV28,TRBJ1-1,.,CASSVAAPAFF,TGTGCCAGCAGTGTCGCGGCGCCAGCTTTCTTT
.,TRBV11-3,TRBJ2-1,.,CASSSVGSSYNEQFF,TGTGCCAGCAGCTCGGTGGGCAGCTCCTACAATGAGCAGTTCTTC
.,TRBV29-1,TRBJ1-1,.,CSVEGGEANTEAFF,TGCAGCGTTGAAGGTGGGGAGGCTAACACTGAAGCTTTCTTT
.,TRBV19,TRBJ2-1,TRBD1,CASSIDFGQVSYNEQFF,TGTGCCAGTAGTATAGATTTCGGACAGGTGTCCTACAATGAGCAGTTCTTC
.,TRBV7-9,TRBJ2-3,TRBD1,CASSLLAGQVDTQYF,TGTGCCAGCAGCCTACTTGCGGGACAGGTAGATACGCAGTATTTT
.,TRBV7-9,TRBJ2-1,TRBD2,CASNLGLAGSSYNEQFF,TGTGCCAGCAACCTGGGACTAGCGGGCAGCTCCTACAATGAGCAGTTCTTC
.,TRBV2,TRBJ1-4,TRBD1,CASSGRQGRNEKLFF,TGTGCCAGCAGTGGACGACAGGGAAGGAATGAAAAACTGTTTTTT
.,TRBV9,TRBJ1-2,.,CASSAAGPRSGYTF,TGTGCCAGCAGCGCGGCAGGGCCTAGGAGTGGCTACACCTTC
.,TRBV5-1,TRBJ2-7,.,CASSLGPAYEQYF,TGCGCCAGCAGCTTGGGACCGGCCTACGAGCAGTACTTC
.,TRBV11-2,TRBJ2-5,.,CASSLDRETQYF,TGTGCCAGCAGCTTAGATCGTGAGACCCAGTACTTC
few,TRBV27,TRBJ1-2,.,CASSFTGALGYTF,TGTGCCAGCAGTTTCACGGGGGCCCTGGGCTACACCTTC
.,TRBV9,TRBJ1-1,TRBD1,CASSDHPGGGENTEAFF,TGTGCCAGCAGCGACCACCCAGGGGGGGGCGAGAACACTGAAGCTTTCTTT
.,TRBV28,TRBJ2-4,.,CASSLWGRERLDTDIQYF,TGTGCCAGCAGTTTATGGGGGAGAGAGAGACTGGATACGGACATTCAGTACTTC
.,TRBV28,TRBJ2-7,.,CASSNPRAITYEQYF,TGTGCCAGCAGTAACCCCAGGGCAATCACCTACGAGCAGTACTTC
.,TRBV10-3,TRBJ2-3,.,CAISEASTRGADTQYF,TGTGCCATCAGTGAGGCGAGCACCAGGGGGGCAGATACGCAGTATTTT
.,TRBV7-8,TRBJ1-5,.,CASSLAVGGGGNQPQHF,TGTGCCAGCAGCTTAGCTGTCGGGGGAGGAGGCAATCAGCCCCAGCATTTT
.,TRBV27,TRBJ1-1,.,CASSFSVGRTEAFF,TGTGCCAGCAGTTTTTCGGTGGGCAGGACTGAAGCTTTCTTT
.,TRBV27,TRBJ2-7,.,CASSPHGAGYEQYF,TGTGCCAGCAGTCCCCATGGGGCAGGCTACGAGCAGTACTTC
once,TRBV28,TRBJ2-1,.,CASSLMVYNEQFF,TGTGCCAGCAGTTTGATGGTTTACAATGAGCAGTTCTTC
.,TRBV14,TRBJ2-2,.,CASSLGGANTGELFF,TGTGCCAGCAGCCTAGGGGGTGCGAACACCGGGGAGCTGTTTTTT
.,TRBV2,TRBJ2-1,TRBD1,CASSGGQGVYNEQFF,TGTGCCAGCAGTGGTGGACAGGGCGTCTACAATGAGCAGTTCTTC
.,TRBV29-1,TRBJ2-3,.,CSVEGTELTSTDTQYF,TGCAGCGTTGAAGGGACAGAACTTACTAGCACAGATACGCAGTATTTT
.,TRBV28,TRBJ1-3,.,CASSWDISGNTIYF,TGTGCCAGCAGTTGGGACATCTCTGGAAACACCATATATTTT
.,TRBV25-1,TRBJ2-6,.,CASSTGANVLTF,TGTGCCAGCAGTACTGGGGCCAACGTCCTGACTTTC
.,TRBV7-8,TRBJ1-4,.,CASSLVKGPTNEKLFF,TGTGCCAGCAGCTTAGTAAAGGGACCAACTAATGAAAAACTGTTTTTT
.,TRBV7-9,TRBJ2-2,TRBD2,CASSSSGLAGATGELFF,TGTGCCAGCAGCTCTTCTGGACTAGCGGGAGCCACCGGGGAGCTGTTTTTT
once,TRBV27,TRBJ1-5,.,CASSELGNQPQHF,TGTGCCAGCAGCGAACTGGGGAATCAGCCCCAGCATTTT
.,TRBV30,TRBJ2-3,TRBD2,CAWSVQSRTSGRLEDTQYF,TGTGCCTGGAGTGTACAATCGAGAACTAGCGGGAGGCTCGAAGATACGCAGTATTTT
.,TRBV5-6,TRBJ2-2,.,CASSLGRSGSRTGELFF,TGTGCCAGCAGCTTGGGTCGGTCAGGGAGTCGGACCGGGGAGCTGTTTTTT
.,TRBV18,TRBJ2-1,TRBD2,CASSPPQLAGAYNEQFF,TGTGCCAGCTCACCACCACAACTAGCGGGGGCCTACAATGAGCAGTTCTTC
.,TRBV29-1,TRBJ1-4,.,CSVAPLDATNEKLFF,TGCAGCGTTGCCCCCCTAGATGCAACTAATGAAAAACTGTTTTTT
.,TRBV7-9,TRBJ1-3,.,CASRSANTIYF,TGTGCCAGCCGCTCCGCAAACACCATATATTTT
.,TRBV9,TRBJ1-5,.,CASSEGNQPQHF,TGTGCCAGCAGCGAAGGCAATCAGCCCCAGCATTTT